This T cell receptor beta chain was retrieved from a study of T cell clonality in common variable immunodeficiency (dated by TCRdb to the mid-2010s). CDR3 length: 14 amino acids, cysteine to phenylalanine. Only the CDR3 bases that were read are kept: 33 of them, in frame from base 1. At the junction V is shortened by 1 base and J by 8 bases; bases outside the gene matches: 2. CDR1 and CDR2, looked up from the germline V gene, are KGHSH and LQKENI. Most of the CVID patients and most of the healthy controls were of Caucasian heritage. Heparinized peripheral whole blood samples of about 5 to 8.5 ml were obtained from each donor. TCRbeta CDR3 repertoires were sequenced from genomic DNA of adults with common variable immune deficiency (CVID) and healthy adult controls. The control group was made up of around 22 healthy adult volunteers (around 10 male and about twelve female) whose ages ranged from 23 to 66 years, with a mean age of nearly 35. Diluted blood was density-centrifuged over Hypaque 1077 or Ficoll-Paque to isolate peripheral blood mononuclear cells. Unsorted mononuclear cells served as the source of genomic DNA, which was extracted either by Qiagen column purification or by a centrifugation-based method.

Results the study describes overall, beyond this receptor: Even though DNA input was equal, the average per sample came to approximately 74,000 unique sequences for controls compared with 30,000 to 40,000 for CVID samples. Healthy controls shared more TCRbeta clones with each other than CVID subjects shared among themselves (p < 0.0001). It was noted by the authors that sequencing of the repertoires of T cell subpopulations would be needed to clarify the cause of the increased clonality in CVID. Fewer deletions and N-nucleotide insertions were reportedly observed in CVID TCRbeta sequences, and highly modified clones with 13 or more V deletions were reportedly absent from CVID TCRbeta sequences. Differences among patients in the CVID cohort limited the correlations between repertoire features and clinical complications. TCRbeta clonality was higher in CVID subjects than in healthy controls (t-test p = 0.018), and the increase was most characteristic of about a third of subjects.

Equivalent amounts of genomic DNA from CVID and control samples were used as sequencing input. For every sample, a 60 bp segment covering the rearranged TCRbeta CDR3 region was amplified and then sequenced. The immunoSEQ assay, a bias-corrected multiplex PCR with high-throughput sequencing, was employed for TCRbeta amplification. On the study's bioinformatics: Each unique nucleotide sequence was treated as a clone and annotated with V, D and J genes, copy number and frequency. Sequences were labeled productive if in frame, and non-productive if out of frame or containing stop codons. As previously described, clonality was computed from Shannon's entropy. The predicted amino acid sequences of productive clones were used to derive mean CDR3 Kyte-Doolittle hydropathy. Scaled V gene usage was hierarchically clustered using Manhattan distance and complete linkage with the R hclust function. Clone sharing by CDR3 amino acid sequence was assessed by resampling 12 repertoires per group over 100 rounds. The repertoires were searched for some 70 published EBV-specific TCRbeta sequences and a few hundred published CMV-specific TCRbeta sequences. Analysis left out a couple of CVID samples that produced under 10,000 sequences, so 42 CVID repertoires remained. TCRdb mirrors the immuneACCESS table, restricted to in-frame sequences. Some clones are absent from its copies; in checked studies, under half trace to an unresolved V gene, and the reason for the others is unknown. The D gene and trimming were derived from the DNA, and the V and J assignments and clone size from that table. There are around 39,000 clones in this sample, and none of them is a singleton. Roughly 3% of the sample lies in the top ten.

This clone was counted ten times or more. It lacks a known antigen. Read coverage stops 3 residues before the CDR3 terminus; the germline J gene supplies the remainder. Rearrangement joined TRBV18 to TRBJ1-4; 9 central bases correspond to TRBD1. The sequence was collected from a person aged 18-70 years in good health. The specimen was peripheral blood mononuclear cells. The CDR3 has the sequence CASSPQQGAEKLFF. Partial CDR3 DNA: TGTGCCAGCTCACCACAACAGGGGGCGGAAAAA.